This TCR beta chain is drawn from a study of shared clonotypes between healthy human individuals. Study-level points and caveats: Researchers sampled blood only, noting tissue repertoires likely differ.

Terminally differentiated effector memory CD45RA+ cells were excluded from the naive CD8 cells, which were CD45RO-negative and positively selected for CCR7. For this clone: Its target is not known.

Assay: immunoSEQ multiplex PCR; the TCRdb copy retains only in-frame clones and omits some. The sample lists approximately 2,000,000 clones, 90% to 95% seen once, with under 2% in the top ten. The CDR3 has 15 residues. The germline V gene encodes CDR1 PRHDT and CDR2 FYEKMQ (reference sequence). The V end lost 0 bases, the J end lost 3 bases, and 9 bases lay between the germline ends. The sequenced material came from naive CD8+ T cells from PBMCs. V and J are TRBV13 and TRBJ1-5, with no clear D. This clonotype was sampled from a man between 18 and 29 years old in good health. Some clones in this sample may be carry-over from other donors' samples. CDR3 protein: CASSLGRQHNQPQHF. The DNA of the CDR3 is TGTGCCAGCAGCTTAGGCCGGCAACACAATCAGCCCCAGCATTTT.